This T cell receptor (beta chain) was recovered during a study of response to subunit inactivated influenza vaccine. Points from the study as a whole: Authors suggested that a seasonal influenza vaccination recruits few new T cells each time.

On this clonotype itself: Its matching antigen is unknown.

One entry per CDR3 protein results from TCRdb running MiXCR on the RT-PCR reads. The sample holds under 750,000 distinct CDR3 sequences, 10% to 15% seen once. This CDR3 comprises 12 residues. Deletions cut 3 bases from V and 2 bases from J, with 5 bases between. The sample consisted of PBMCs from blood, taken on the day of vaccination. The V call is TRBV12-3 or TRBV12-4, the J call TRBJ2-7, with no clear D. This receptor was obtained from a man aged 45-60 years who received an inactivated influenza vaccine. This CDR3 reads CASSFKPYEQYF. The CDR3 nucleotides read TGTGCCAGCAGTTTCAAACCCTACGAGCAGTACTTC.